This T cell receptor (beta chain) originates from a study of shared clonotypes between healthy human individuals. Positive CCR7 selection of CD45RO-negative cells yielded the naive CD8 cells, and terminally differentiated effector memory CD45RA+ cells were excluded. Germline CDR1 reads ENHRY; CDR2 reads SYGVKD. CDR3 length: 14 residues. V was shortened by 5 bases and J by 4 bases, with 14 bases between the two germline ends. The method was immunoSEQ multiplex PCR; TCRdb's version includes in-frame clones alone and lacks a portion of them. The sample consists of more than 2 million clones, less than 95% of them appearing once.

The TCR comes from a man aged 18 to 29 in good health. Sequencing was carried out using naive CD8+ T cells sorted from blood. The chain has TRBV10-3 and TRBJ2-5; perhaps TRBD1 as D (6 bases). CDR3 nucleotides: TGTGCCATCAGTTCCTCAGGGGTCAGAGAGACCCAGTACTTC. Translating it yields CAISSSGVRETQYF.